Here is one TCR beta chain with its context. The target antigen is unknown. A minimum of 6 micrograms of total RNA was extracted per sample. This entry belongs to a study of blood T cells in healthy people across ages. Overall study findings and caveats: PBMCs were not sorted, which prevented a conclusive comparison of naive versus antigen-experienced cells.

A second PCR, run for about 6 to 11 cycles, used a sample-barcoded 5' primer plus a J-beta primer mix. Tags on each cDNA molecule came from a template-switch adaptor with 12 random nucleotides. MiXCR, applied by TCRdb to the 5' RACE reads, yields one record per CDR3 protein. Found here are hundreds of thousands of distinct CDR3 sequences, approximately 31% of them singletons; the top ten hold approximately 15%. There are 14 residues in the CDR3. Trimming cost V 0 bases and J 6 bases, with 11 bases left between them. Germline V gives CDR1 SGHTA, CDR2 FQGNSA. J is TRBJ1-1 and V is TRBV7-2; the D is unclear. The sequence was obtained from a woman older than 75 in good health. Sequencing input: blood. The DNA for the CDR3 is TGTGCCAGCAGCTTAGCGCCCGGGAGCGCTGAAGCTTTCTTT. Protein sequence: CASSLAPGSAEAFF.